The 18 T cell receptor beta chains reported below all come from one sample, sequenced in a study of T cells after yellow fever vaccination. TCRdb passed the 5' RACE reads through MiXCR, listing each CDR3 protein once. The sample shows 500,000 to 550,000 distinct CDR3 sequences, around a fifth of them seen only once. The material was PBMCs, obtained 21 days after the first yellow fever vaccination. The receptors come from a man younger than 35 who received the YFV17D yellow fever vaccine.

A few counts support this clonotype. The V and J genes are TRBV12-3 or TRBV12-4 and TRBJ2-3; D may be TRBD2 (6 bases). The CDR3 is made up of 15 amino acids. V lost 5 bases and J 1 base, leaving 13 bases between the germline ends. In nucleotides, the CDR3 is TGTGCCAGCAGTCCTACGGGGGACCGCACAGATACGCAGTATTTT. Translated, it gives CASSPTGDRTDTQYF.

This clonotype has a handful of counts. This chain uses TRBV9 with TRBJ2-2; 8 bases are shared with TRBD1. Losses at the gene ends were 4 bases for V and 9 bases for J; bases not matched to a gene: 11. This CDR3 is 15 amino acids long. Germline V gives CDR1 SGDLS, CDR2 YYNGEE. CDR3 bases: TGTGCCAGCAGCCCCCGGGACAGGCTTTACCGGGAGCTGTTTTTT. Its translation: CASSPRDRLYRELFF.

The J gene is TRBJ1-4, the V gene TRBV4-3; D is possibly TRBD1 (5 bases). Germline assignment: CDR1 LGHNA and CDR2 YSLEER. V was pared by 4 bases and J by 7 bases, with 19 bases between. The CDR3 spans 16 residues. The CDR3 DNA sequence: TGCGCCAGCAGCCGGCACATACAGGCGGGTAGTGAAAAACTGTTTTTT. Protein: CASSRHIQAGSEKLFF.

This sequence joins TRBV6-1 and TRBJ2-1, with D uncertain. CDR3 size: 15 residues. Trimming removed 6 bases from V and 0 bases from J, with 12 bases in between. Germline-derived CDR1 and CDR2 are MNHNS and SASEGT. The CDR3 DNA reads as TGTGCCAGCAGACAGACCTATAGCTCCTACAATGAGCAGTTCTTC. Its translation is CASRQTYSSYNEQFF.

This clonotype was recorded at least ten times. The chain combines TRBV7-2 with TRBJ1-4; no firm D call. This CDR3 has 14 residues. In germline, CDR1 is SGHTA, CDR2 FQGNSA. Deletions cut 6 bases from V and 8 bases from J, with 16 bases between. CDR3 in amino acids: CASRPREGQEKLFF. CDR3 sequence (DNA): TGTGCCAGCAGACCTAGAGAAGGGCAGGAAAAACTGTTTTTT.

The table lists this clonotype with a few counts. This rearrangement joins TRBV2 to TRBJ1-1; tentatively, D is TRBD1 (6 bases). The CDR3 covers 16 residues. Germline assignment: CDR1 SNHLY and CDR2 FYNNEI. Trimming shortened V by 5 bases and J by 4 bases, and 20 bases separated the two germline ends. The CDR3, as DNA: TGTGCCAGCAGTCCCAGGAGCACAGGGACGGGCACTGAAGCTTTCTTT. Protein sequence: CASSPRSTGTGTEAFF.

V is TRBV3-1 and J is TRBJ1-4; TRBD1 might be the D (5 bases). The CDR3 is 17 amino acids. CDR1 LGHDT and CDR2 YNNKEL come from the germline V gene (reference sequence). Trimming removed 1 base from V and 0 bases from J, with 12 bases in between. The CDR3 nucleotides are TGTGCCAGCAGCCAAGTTACTGAGGGACCAACTAATGAAAAACTGTTTTTT. The encoded protein is CASSQVTEGPTNEKLFF.

This clonotype was counted a few times. CDR3 in DNA: TGTGCCAGCAGCGTAGCACTTAAATACAATGAGCAGTTCTTC. Translating gives CASSVALKYNEQFF. The V and J genes are TRBV9 and TRBJ2-1; D gene uncertain. The CDR3 contains 14 residues. With 0 bases removed from V and 4 bases from J, the gap between germline ends came to 8 bases. Per germline, CDR1 SGDLS and CDR2 YYNGEE.

The chain joins TRBV7-9 to TRBJ2-2, with unresolved D. The CDR3 length is 14 residues. CDR1 SEHNR and CDR2 FQNEAQ come from the germline V gene (reference sequence). V lost 5 bases and J lost 3, with 10 bases in between. CDR3 bases: TGTGCCAGCAGCATTATAGAGGACACCGGGGAGCTGTTTTTT. This sequence encodes CASSIIEDTGELFF.

This chain joins TRBV7-2 and TRBJ1-1; 7 nucleotides agree with TRBD1. The CDR3 covers 16 residues. V lost 5 bases, J lost 0 bases, and 9 bases stayed unmatched. Per germline, CDR1 SGHTA and CDR2 FQGNSA. The CDR3 bases are TGTGCCAGCAGCAGATTCGGACAGGCGTTGAACACTGAAGCTTTCTTT. This gives the protein CASSRFGQALNTEAFF. Looking up the rest from reference TRBV7-2 and TRBJ1-1 gives the full variable domain: GAGVSQSPSNKVTEKGKDVELRCDPISGHTALYWYRQSLGQGLEFLIYFQGNSAPDKSGLPSDRFSAERTGGSVSTLTIQRTQQEDSAVYLCASSRFGQALNTEAFFGQGTRLTVV.

This chain connects TRBV4-1 to TRBJ2-2; D remains ambiguous. V was trimmed by 3 bases and J by 0 bases, leaving 5 bases between them. Germline V lookup: CDR1 MGHRA, CDR2 YSYEKL. This CDR3 has 14 amino acids. The chain's CDR3 is CASSHLANTGELFF. In DNA form, the CDR3 reads TGCGCCAGCAGCCACCTAGCGAACACCGGGGAGCTGTTTTTT.

This clonotype has more than one count but fewer than ten. The J gene is TRBJ2-7, the V gene TRBV12-3 or TRBV12-4; 9 bases are shared with TRBD1. This CDR3 region has 15 residues. Losses at the gene ends were 3 bases for V and 3 bases for J; bases not matched to a gene: 6. CDR3 bases: TGTGCCAGCAGTTTTACCGGGACAGGGAACTACGAGCAGTACTTC. Amino acid sequence: CASSFTGTGNYEQYF.

This clonotype was picked up a small number of times. The chain joins TRBV4-2 to TRBJ2-7; tentatively, D is TRBD2 (6 bases). The CDR3 totals 14 residues. Germline values: CDR1 LGHNA, CDR2 YNFKEQ. Deletions cut 4 bases from V and 3 bases from J, with 13 bases between. The CDR3 loop reads CASSLGTSDYEQYF. The CDR3 nucleotides are TGTGCCAGCAGCCTCGGGACTTCCGACTACGAGCAGTACTTC.

This clonotype has just a few counts. This rearrangement joins TRBV20-1 to TRBJ2-1; D is uncertain. Germline V CDR1 and CDR2: DFQATT, SNEGSKA (reference sequence). The CDR3 spans 15 residues. Trimming shortened V by 3 bases and J by 0 bases, and 12 bases separated the two germline ends. The CDR3 here is CSARQVISSYNEQFF. The CDR3, as DNA: TGCAGTGCTAGGCAAGTGATTAGCTCCTACAATGAGCAGTTCTTC.

Only a few counts were recorded for this clonotype. The V gene is TRBV11-1, the J gene TRBJ2-1; D is unresolved. CDR3 length equals 13 residues. Per the germline V gene, CDR1 is SGHAT and CDR2 is FQDESV (reference sequence). V lost 5 bases, J lost 5 bases, and 10 bases lay in between. The CDR3 region has the DNA TGTGCCAGCAGCAGCCAGGTCCACAATGAGCAGTTCTTC. Translation: CASSSQVHNEQFF.

This clonotype was seen a handful of times. The chain employs TRBV7-9 and TRBJ2-3; D perhaps matches TRBD2 (6 bases). This CDR3 comprises 15 residues. The V gene lost 6 bases and the J gene lost 5 bases, with 18 bases spanning the gap. The germline gives CDR1 SEHNR, CDR2 FQNEAQ (reference sequence). CDR3 protein: CASSFSGLKGDTQYF. CDR3 nucleotide sequence: TGTGCCAGCAGTTTTAGCGGCCTCAAAGGAGATACGCAGTATTTT.

The V gene is TRBV27, the J gene TRBJ1-2; D remains unclear. The length of the CDR3 is 14 residues. Trimming took off 0 bases at V and 4 bases at J, with 9 bases between the two ends. Germline assignment: CDR1 MNHEY and CDR2 SMNVEV (reference sequence). This CDR3 reads CASSLSSHVYGYTF. DNA of the CDR3: TGTGCCAGCAGTTTATCGAGCCACGTCTATGGCTACACCTTC.

This clonotype was observed many times. The chain is built from TRBV7-6 and TRBJ2-3; possible D gene TRBD1, 5 bases. The CDR3 length is 16 residues. Deletions cut 1 base from V and 4 bases from J, with 15 bases between. In germline, CDR1 is SGHVS, CDR2 FNYEAQ. The DNA of the CDR3 is TGTGCCAGCAGCTTAGATTCCAGGGTCGGTCCAGATACGCAGTATTTT. It translates to CASSLDSRVGPDTQYF.